This is a list of T cell receptor beta chains from one sample in a study of long-term antiretroviral therapy in people with HIV. Measured with immunoSEQ multiplex PCR; TCRdb has only the in-frame clones, and not every one. The repertoire includes around 20,000 clones, approximately 84% of them detected once, and over 3.5% sits in the top ten. This material consisted of unsorted PBMCs, taken 0.5 years after starting antiretroviral therapy. The receptors originated from a man younger than 35 with HIV. Each CDR3 is given with its conserved first and last residue. The D gene is left open where the match is weak. Rows give clone size only sometimes, using once, few, many, or a class for an expanded clone.

>TRBJ2-7|TRBV27|16|.|.
TGTGCCAGCAGTTCCCGGACCCATAGAGTTTCCTACGAGCAGTACTTC
CASSSRTHRVSYEQYF
>TRBJ2-3|TRBV27|14|.|.
TGTGCCAGCAGTGTAGTCTGGTACACAGATACGCAGTATTTT
CASSVVWYTDTQYF
>TRBJ1-2|TRBV2|11|TRBD1|.
TGTGCAGTCGGACAGGACTATGGCTACACCTTC
CAVGQDYGYTF
>TRBJ1-5|TRBV7-8|14|.|.
TGTGCCAGCAGCTTGTCAGACTATAATCAGCCCCAGCATTTT
CASSLSDYNQPQHF
>TRBJ2-7|TRBV19|14|TRBD1|.
TGTGCCAGTAGTATCGGGACAGGGACCTACGAGCAGTACTTC
CASSIGTGTYEQYF
>TRBJ2-2|TRBV11-3|18|TRBD2|.
TGTGCCAGCAGCGAGACTAGCGGGAGGGCCTTCGGTGCCGGGGAGCTGTTTTTT
CASSETSGRAFGAGELFF
>TRBJ1-5|TRBV15|15|TRBD1|.
TGTGCCACCAGCAGTGACGGGACAGTCAATCAGCCCCAGCATTTT
CATSSDGTVNQPQHF
>TRBJ2-7|TRBV29-1|15|TRBD1|.
TGCAGCATCCCGGGACAGGGGGCTTTCCTGGATGAGCAGTACTTC
CSIPGQGAFLDEQYF
>TRBJ2-7|TRBV6-6|12|.|.
TGTGCCAGCAGATACGGAAACTACGAGCAGTACTTC
CASRYGNYEQYF
>TRBJ1-2|TRBV6-5|14|.|.
TGTGCCAGCAGCTGGACAGCGTCGGGCTATGGCTACACCTTC
CASSWTASGYGYTF
>TRBJ1-5|TRBV9|14|.|.
TGTGCCAGCAGCGTAGGAATGGGCAATCAGCCCCAGCATTTT
CASSVGMGNQPQHF
>TRBJ1-6|TRBV5-6|17|.|.
TGTGCCAGCAGCCCGGGCGGACGGGGAGATGTGCGTGGACCCCTCCACTTT
CASSPGGRGDVRGPLHF
>TRBJ1-3|TRBV18|16|.|.
TGTGCCAGCTCCCAAAGGGCCCGCGACTCTGGAAACACCATATATTTT
CASSQRARDSGNTIYF
>TRBJ2-2|TRBV7-3|16|.|.
TGTGCCAGCAGCTTAGGGCTAGCCCGGAACACCGGGGAGCTGTTTTTT
CASSLGLARNTGELFF
>TRBJ1-1|TRBV11-2|13|.|.
TGTGCCAGCAGCTTAGGACAGAGTACTGAAGCTTTCTTT
CASSLGQSTEAFF
>TRBJ2-1|TRBV18|15|TRBD2|.
TGTGCCAGCTCACCGGGAGGGGTGAACTACAATGAGCAGTTCTTC
CASSPGGVNYNEQFF
>TRBJ2-4|TRBV25-1|16|TRBD2|.
TGTGCCAGCAGTGAGCCGGGACTAGCGGGAAAGGGGTTTCAGTACTTC
CASSEPGLAGKGFQYF
>TRBJ1-1|TRBV7-9|13|TRBD1|.
TGTGCCAGCAGCCAAGGACAGGGTAATAGTGCTTTCTTT
CASSQGQGNSAFF
>TRBJ2-7|TRBV6-5|11|TRBD1|once
TGTGCCGTTAGACAGGGGTACGTGCAGTACTTC
CAVRQGYVQYF
>TRBJ1-1|TRBV7-2|15|TRBD1|.
TGTGCCAGCAGCTTAGTACAGGGGCGCAACACTGAAGCTTTCTTT
CASSLVQGRNTEAFF
>TRBJ2-7|TRBV5-6|14|.|.
TGTGCCAGCATGTTATGGGGGGACTCCTACGAGCAGTACTTC
CASMLWGDSYEQYF
>TRBJ2-7|TRBV19|15|.|.
TGTGCCAGTAGTCATAACCCCGTCGACCGCTACGAGCAGTACTTC
CASSHNPVDRYEQYF
>TRBJ1-2|TRBV6-4|13|.|.
TGTGCCAGCAGTGACGACAATTACTATGGCTACACCTTC
CASSDDNYYGYTF
>TRBJ1-1|TRBV6-5|14|.|.
TGTGCCAGCAGTTACGGGCAGCTTAACACTGAAGCTTTCTTT
CASSYGQLNTEAFF
>TRBJ2-5|TRBV29-1|14|TRBD1|.
TGCAGCGTGGCGGAGGCAGGGGGCTTTGAGACCCAGTACTTC
CSVAEAGGFETQYF
>TRBJ2-7|TRBV2|18|.|.
TGTGCCAGCAATCCGACATGGGGCCTCTTGTCGCGCCTCAACGAGCAGTACTTC
CASNPTWGLLSRLNEQYF
>TRBJ1-6|TRBV4-3|16|TRBD1|few
TGCGCCAGCAGCCAAGAACTGCAGGGACAGTATTCACCCCTCCACTTT
CASSQELQGQYSPLHF
>TRBJ2-7|TRBV9|15|TRBD2|.
TGTGCCAGCAGCCCGGGACTAGCGGGGGGATACGAGCAGTACTTC
CASSPGLAGGYEQYF
>TRBJ2-1|TRBV6-1|16|TRBD1|.
TGTGCCAGCAGTGAATTCGACAGGGGGCGATACAATGAGCAGTTCTTC
CASSEFDRGRYNEQFF
>TRBJ1-2|TRBV28|13|TRBD1|.
TGTGCCAGCATACAGGGGCAGGGCTATGGCTACACCTTC
CASIQGQGYGYTF
>TRBJ1-2|TRBV5-5|16|.|.
TGTGCCAGCAGCCCTGAGATGGACAGTTTGAACTATGGCTACACCTTC
CASSPEMDSLNYGYTF
>TRBJ1-1|TRBV5-4|16|.|.
TGTGCCAGCAGCCCCCAGCGGGCCGGTCGCGGGAGTGAAGCTTTCTTT
CASSPQRAGRGSEAFF
>TRBJ2-3|TRBV29-1|12|.|.
TGCAGCGTCACGACAGACACAGATACGCAGTATTTT
CSVTTDTDTQYF
>TRBJ2-3|TRBV6-4|15|TRBD2|.
TGTGCCAGCAGTGATAGCGGGGGGGCCACAGATACGCAGTATTTT
CASSDSGGATDTQYF
>TRBJ2-5|TRBV5-8|18|.|.
TGTGCCAGCAGCCACTCGCGTCCCGGTCGAGCCGTCCAAGAGACCCAGTACTTC
CASSHSRPGRAVQETQYF
>TRBJ1-5|TRBV5-4|14|.|.
TGCGCCAGCAGCCAAAACCGTTACAATCAGCCCCAGCATTTT
CASSQNRYNQPQHF
>TRBJ1-5|TRBV19|15|.|few
TGTGCCAGTAGTATCCCAACGCCATCGCCTGGGCCCCAGCATTTT
CASSIPTPSPGPQHF
>TRBJ2-7|TRBV18|15|TRBD1|.
TGTGCCAGCTCACCACCGGGACAGGCGTCCTACGAGCAGTACTTC
CASSPPGQASYEQYF
>TRBJ1-6|TRBV27|12|.|once
TGTGCCACCGCTTTTTCGGGTTCACCCCTCCACTTT
CATAFSGSPLHF
>TRBJ2-3|TRBV4-1|15|.|.
TGCGCCAGCAGCCAACTAGGGGTGGGCACAGATACGCAGTATTTT
CASSQLGVGTDTQYF
>TRBJ2-7|TRBV5-1|12|.|once
TGCGCCAGCAGCTTGTCCTCCTACGAGCAGTACTTC
CASSLSSYEQYF
>TRBJ2-7|TRBV7-2|15|TRBD2|.
TGTGCCAGCAGCTTGCCCGGGACTAGCGGTAAAGAGCAGTACTTC
CASSLPGTSGKEQYF
>TRBJ1-2|TRBV5-8|10|.|.
TGTGCCAGCAGCTCCCGGAGACAGTCCTTC
CASSSRRQSF
>TRBJ1-5|TRBV7-2|14|.|.
TGTGCCAGCAGCTTAACGGGCGGCAATCAGCCCCAGCATTTT
CASSLTGGNQPQHF
>TRBJ2-7|TRBV28|14|.|.
TGTGCCAGCAGGTTCCGGGACCCTCTTCCCGAGCAGTACTTC
CASRFRDPLPEQYF
>TRBJ2-7|TRBV5-1|12|TRBD1|.
TGCGCCAGCAGCTTGGGACAGGGTATGGAGTACTTC
CASSLGQGMEYF
>TRBJ1-1|TRBV7-9|15|.|.
TGTGCCAGCAGCTTCAGCAAGAATTTGAACACTGAAGCTTTCTTT
CASSFSKNLNTEAFF
>TRBJ2-3|TRBV10-3|15|.|.
TGTGCCATCAGTGGTCCTGGCGATAGCACAGATACGCAGTATTTT
CAISGPGDSTDTQYF
>TRBJ2-3|TRBV5-1|10|.|.
TGCGCCAGTGCCCCAGATACGCAGTATTTT
CASAPDTQYF
>TRBJ1-4|TRBV5-1|14|.|.
TGCGCCAGCAGCTTGGGAGGGACTGGGGAAAAACTGTTTTTT
CASSLGGTGEKLFF